This TCR beta chain was sequenced in a study of OX40 agonist ivuxolimab in advanced cancers. Study information: Aged roughly 23 to 79 with a mean of 60 years, they were roughly 83% male.

V lost 1 base and J lost 6, with 10 bases in between. The CDR3 runs to 15 residues. Looked up from germline, CDR1 is MGHDK and CDR2 is SYGVNS. Method: immunoSEQ multiplex PCR; TCRdb's copy keeps in-frame clones and lacks some. The sample shows around 62,000 clones, 90% to 95% of them seen only once. Sample: CD4+ or CD8+ T cells sorted from blood, taken in a trial of the OX40 agonist ivuxolimab. The chain combines TRBV25-1 with TRBJ2-6; D not resolved. The TCR originated in an adult with an advanced solid tumor such as melanoma, head and neck, liver or kidney cancer. CDR3 sequence reads: CASSESMTAANVLTF. The CDR3 nucleotides read TGTGCCAGCAGTGAATCCATGACTGCGGCCAACGTCCTGACTTTC.